The entry that follows covers one T cell receptor (beta chain) sequence. The data originate from a study of blood T cell repertoires in COVID-19. In the study overall: From the United States, Italy and Spain came samples of acute and convalescent COVID-19.

Germline values: CDR1 LNHNV, CDR2 YYDKDF (reference sequence). The CDR3 is 15 amino acids. J was trimmed by 3 bases and V by 1 base; bases with no gene match: 6. Donors of Cohort 3 who recovered were those that had two negative PCRs, clearance, or symptom resolution. Original data processing: Reference gene primers were amplified, and this amplification served to estimate nucleated cell counts. Profiled with immunoSEQ multiplex PCR; TCRdb holds only in-frame clones, not every one. V and J calls and clone size are those listed in that table; D and trimming were worked out from the DNA. Of some 160,000 clones listed, 80% are singletons.

This clonotype originated in a woman in her fifties or sixties who had recovered from COVID-19. Input material: PBMCs or T cells enriched from blood (not recorded which). The genes are TRBV15 and TRBJ2-7, with 7 bases aligning to TRBD1. In DNA, the CDR3 is TGTGCCACCAGCAGAGTATCAGGGGGTGACTACGAGCAGTACTTC. This sequence encodes CATSRVSGGDYEQYF. Full variable domain (missing parts from reference TRBV15 and TRBJ2-7): DAMVIQNPRYQVTQFGKPVTLSCSQTLNHNVMYWYQQKSSQAPKLLFHYYDKDFNNEADTPDNFQSRRPNTSFCFLDIRSPGLGDTAMYLCATSRVSGGDYEQYFGPGTRLTVT.